A selection of T cell receptor beta chains follows, all from one sample in a study of molecular identifiers for immune sequencing clone quantification. TCRdb reprocessed the PCR reads via MiXCR and lists one record per CDR3 protein. The sample includes more than 450,000 distinct CDR3 sequences, over 20% of them seen just once. Sequenced sample: naive CD8+ T cells from blood, with Jurkat cell RNA spiked in. The receptors shown here come from a human donor in good health. Some libraries in this study had Jurkat cell RNA spiked in. CDR3s include the opening cysteine and the closing phenylalanine or tryptophan. A D gene is named only where the DNA matches it firmly. Only part of the rows carry a size: once, few, many, or a class if the clone is expanded.

d_call	v_call	clone_size	j_call	cdr3_aa
-	TRBV7-9	many	TRBJ2-6	CASRGDSEANVLTF
-	TRBV2	few	TRBJ2-1	CASSGTGGHYNEQFF
TRBD1	TRBV6-5	few	TRBJ1-4	CASSSGTGVFREKLFF
TRBD2	TRBV28	few	TRBJ2-7	CATGTSGEYEQYF
-	TRBV6-1	-	TRBJ1-1	CASSAGPHREAFF
-	TRBV28	many	TRBJ2-3	CASSLPGASTDTQYF
-	TRBV2	few	TRBJ1-5	CASSVVDNQPQHF
TRBD2	TRBV20-1	-	TRBJ2-3	CSAQPGLLHTDTQYF
-	TRBV4-1	-	TRBJ2-1	CASSQDRTVTLKLMGELF
-	TRBV5-6	few	TRBJ1-1	CASSLVNLEAFF
-	TRBV9	few	TRBJ2-6	CASSVALNKGANVLTF
-	TRBV20-1	-	TRBJ2-7	CSASLTGPEAYGQYF
TRBD1	TRBV5-1	-	TRBJ2-7	CASSLWGQGALDEQYF
-	TRBV19	few	TRBJ2-2	CASHSGVELFF
-	TRBV2	few	TRBJ1-5	CASSEAIYQPQHF
TRBD2	TRBV28	many	TRBJ2-1	CASSPPWTSGRYNEQFF
-	TRBV6-5	many	TRBJ2-3	CASLPQGSDTQYF
-	TRBV4-1	few	TRBJ2-3	CASSPQSGPGDTQYF
TRBD2	TRBV20-1	few	TRBJ2-3	CSAREAFLAENTDTQYF
-	TRBV7-9	few	TRBJ2-7	CASSLDPGMEQYF
-	TRBV13	many	TRBJ1-1	CASSAHRETEAFF
-	TRBV7-9	-	TRBJ1-6	CASSLRGSSPLHF
TRBD2	TRBV7-9	-	TRBJ2-7	CASSSISGTTYGQYF
TRBD1	TRBV5-4	many	TRBJ2-7	CASSLDPGQSYEQYF
-	TRBV4-1	-	TRBJ2-7	CASSQTELRYEQYF
TRBD2	TRBV25-1	-	TRBJ2-3	CASSPRYAGGDTQYF
-	TRBV19	-	TRBJ2-2	CASSADFYTTGELFF
TRBD1	TRBV12-5	-	TRBJ2-7	CASGPTGLEQYF
-	TRBV12-3/TRBV12-4	many	TRBJ1-5	CASSLDLSNQPQHF
TRBD1	TRBV25-1	few	TRBJ2-7	CASSELGTGVLKF
TRBD1	TRBV24-1	few	TRBJ2-3	CATSDLRGQRPDTQYF
TRBD2	TRBV9	-	TRBJ2-1	CASSVKGSGSESSYNEQFF
TRBD1	TRBV7-9	few	TRBJ2-7	CASSLPWTGGTYEQYF
TRBD2	TRBV7-9	many	TRBJ2-5	CASSLVSGGSHLLEDQETQYF
TRBD2	TRBV7-9	-	TRBJ2-7	CASSPGGLATYEQYF
TRBD1	TRBV7-9	-	TRBJ1-2	CASSLAEGQANYGYTF
TRBD2	TRBV6-6	many	TRBJ2-7	CASSLLSGRASEYEQYF
-	TRBV7-9	many	TRBJ2-2	CASTEQPKPNTGELFF
TRBD1	TRBV15	-	TRBJ2-5	CATTHRGRGQETQYF
TRBD2	TRBV20-1	-	TRBJ2-7	CSAKDRQIAGAYEQYF
TRBD2	TRBV3-1	-	TRBJ2-3	CASSQPYQTSGQDTQYF
TRBD1	TRBV6-2/TRBV6-3	-	TRBJ1-5	CASSTTGGNQPQHF
-	TRBV11-2	many	TRBJ2-7	CASSQQDLGPEQYF
TRBD1	TRBV29-1	many	TRBJ2-7	CSVEEGTGSEQYF
-	TRBV7-8	few	TRBJ2-5	CASSTREGARETQYF
TRBD1	TRBV27	few	TRBJ2-7	CASSPGQGRVSYEQYF
TRBD2	TRBV19	few	TRBJ2-5	CASRPLAEETQYF